What follows are 20 T cell receptor beta chains derived from one specimen sequenced in a study of PD-1 blockade in classical Hodgkin lymphoma. The sample's time point: cycle 4 day 1 (C4D1), after less than seven weeks of nivolumab. Every single patient, without exception, relapsed after autologous stem cell transplantation, and brentuximab vedotin exposure varied. Clones were sequenced by immunoSEQ multiplex PCR, and TCRdb holds only the in-frame ones, with some missing. Found here are tens of thousands of clones, 60% to 80% of them singletons; the top ten hold about a fifth. The sequences come from peripheral blood mononuclear cells (PBMCs), collected before the fourth cycle of nivolumab. The receptors stem from a human donor with classical Hodgkin lymphoma.

V gene TRBV19 combines with J gene TRBJ2-2; no definite D call. CDR3 length: 13 residues. Germline V gives CDR1 LNHDA, CDR2 SQIVND (reference sequence). Trimming removed 4 bases at V and 1 base at J, with 4 bases between. CDR3 in DNA: TGTGCCAGTAGTAACAGGAACACCGGGGAGCTGTTTTTT. It specifies CASSNRNTGELFF.

As concerns this clone: One end of the junction does not line up with germline, which may come from a read error. The gene calls are TRBV5-3 and TRBJ1-5, with D perhaps matching TRBD1 (6 bases). TRBV5-3 is noted as an ORF with a role that remains uncertain. The CDR3 has 15 residues. In DNA form, the CDR3 reads TGTGCCAGCAGCTTGGACAGACAGGCTCTCCAGCCCCAGCATTTT. Its translation: CASSLDRQALQPQHF.

This clone was seen more than once but under ten times. The V call is TRBV29-1, the J call TRBJ1-1, with D possibly being TRBD1 (5 bases). Germline-derived CDR1 and CDR2 are SQVTM and ANQGSEA. The V end was cut by 6 bases, the J end by 11 bases, with 16 bases between. This CDR3 is 11 amino acids long. The CDR3 is CSVAPGTIAFF. The CDR3 region has the DNA TGCAGCGTAGCTCCGGGGACTATCGCTTTCTTT.

J is TRBJ1-4 and V is TRBV19; possibly TRBD1 for D (5 bases). CDR1 LNHDA and CDR2 SQIVND come from the germline V gene (reference sequence). The CDR3 has 14 amino acids. Trimming took off 7 bases at V and 2 bases at J, with 11 bases between the two ends. In DNA form, the CDR3 reads TGTGCCAGTAAGGTAGAGGGGACTAATGAAAAACTGTTTTTT. Amino acid sequence: CASKVEGTNEKLFF.

The J gene is TRBJ2-3, the V gene TRBV4-2; TRBD2 is a possible D gene (5 bases). Germline CDR1 reads LGHNA; CDR2 reads YNFKEQ. Trimming removed 3 bases from V and 8 bases from J, with 9 bases in between. The CDR3 loop spans 12 amino acids. CDR3 residues: CASSQDLSTQYF. The CDR3 region has the DNA TGTGCCAGCAGCCAGGACTTGAGTACGCAGTATTTT.

The V gene is TRBV27, the J gene TRBJ1-5; 8 bases fit TRBD1. CDR1 and CDR2 from the germline V gene are MNHEY and SMNVEV (reference sequence). The trim removed 3 bases at V and 5 bases at J, leaving 9 bases unmatched. The CDR3 is made up of 16 amino acids. CDR3 protein: CASSFRYRDRHQPQHF. In DNA form, the CDR3 reads TGTGCCAGCAGTTTCCGTTACCGGGACAGGCATCAGCCCCAGCATTTT.

This clone has only one observation. The V call is TRBV7-9, the J call TRBJ1-1; D unresolved. The V end was cut by 0 bases, the J end by 9 bases, with 11 bases between. Germline CDR1 reads SEHNR; CDR2 reads FQNEAQ (reference sequence). The CDR3 extends over 13 amino acids. DNA for the CDR3: TGTGCCAGCAGCTTAGCCGGGAGCGCCCAAGCTTTCTTT. Translated: CASSLAGSAQAFF.

This sequence joins TRBV6-5 and TRBJ1-2; D remains ambiguous. CDR1 and CDR2 from the germline V gene are MNHEY and SVGAGI. V was shortened by 5 bases and J by 5 bases, with 15 bases between the two germline ends. This CDR3 has 14 amino acids. Here the CDR3 reads CASSDTGGEYGYTF. CDR3 nucleotides: TGTGCCAGCAGTGACACGGGCGGAGAGTATGGCTACACCTTC.

J is TRBJ2-6 and V is TRBV5-4; D may be TRBD1 or TRBD2 (5 bases each). Germline lookup yields CDR1 SGHNT and CDR2 YYREEE (reference sequence). V was pared by 4 bases and J by 0 bases, with 8 bases between. The CDR3 covers 15 residues. The CDR3 region has the DNA TGTGCCAGCAGCGTGAGGGGCTCTGGGGCCAACGTCCTGACTTTC. This sequence encodes CASSVRGSGANVLTF.

CDR3 residues: CASTQGHMNTGELFF. Here the CDR3 DNA reads TGTGCCAGCACCCAGGGACATATGAACACCGGGGAGCTGTTTTTT. The V and J genes are TRBV9 and TRBJ2-2; D is possibly TRBD1 (6 bases). Trimming shortened V by 6 bases and J by 1 base, and 13 bases separated the two germline ends. CDR1 SGDLS and CDR2 YYNGEE come from the germline V gene. The CDR3 has 15 amino acids.

This chain uses TRBV11-3 with TRBJ2-1; D is uncertain. CDR1 and CDR2 from the germline V gene are SGHNT and YENEEA. Trimming took off 5 bases at V and 0 bases at J, with 11 bases between the two ends. The CDR3 extends over 15 amino acids. DNA for the CDR3: TGTGCCAGCAGCGTGGACGCGTCCTCCTACAATGAGCAGTTCTTC. Residues: CASSVDASSYNEQFF.

The genes are TRBV30 and TRBJ1-2, with 7 bases lining up with TRBD1. This CDR3 spans 16 amino acids. Trimming removed 4 bases from V and 4 bases from J; junction bases left unmatched: 15. The germline gives CDR1 GTSNPN, CDR2 SVGIG (reference sequence). The CDR3 DNA is TGTGCCTGGACCGAGGGGACAGAGACCCTGATCTATGGCTACACCTTC. This sequence encodes CAWTEGTETLIYGYTF. The full variable domain, its missing parts supplied by reference TRBV30 and TRBJ1-2, is SQTIHQWPATLVQPVGSPLSLECTVEGTSNPNLYWYRQAAGRGLQLLFYSVGIGQISSEVPQNLSASRPQDRQFILSSKKLLLSDSGFYLCAWTEGTETLIYGYTFGSGTRLTVV.

CDR3 coding DNA: TGTGCCAGCAGCTTAGCGGGACAGGCCACAGATACGCAGTATTTT. It is translated as CASSLAGQATDTQYF. The V call is TRBV11-2, the J call TRBJ2-3, with 8 bases matching TRBD1. V dropped 1 base and J dropped 2; count of bases not matched to a gene: 2. The CDR3 runs 15 residues. The germline V gene encodes CDR1 SGHAT and CDR2 FQNNGV.

The rearrangement links TRBV7-8 to TRBJ2-3; 7 bases are shared with TRBD1. Trimming removed 2 bases from V and 3 bases from J; junction bases left unmatched: 8. Germline CDR1 SGHVS, CDR2 FQNEAQ. The CDR3 covers 16 residues. This chain's CDR3 is CASSLLQQGRTDTQYF. CDR3 coding DNA: TGTGCCAGCAGCTTATTACAACAGGGGAGAACAGATACGCAGTATTTT.

The CDR3 region is CASSSVPGETQYF. The CDR3 DNA is TGTGCCAGCAGTTCGGTCCCAGGAGAGACCCAGTACTTC. The chain is built from TRBV27 and TRBJ2-5; the D is unclear. From germline, CDR1 is MNHEY and CDR2 SMNVEV (reference sequence). With 4 bases removed from V and 4 bases from J, the gap between germline ends came to 10 bases. The CDR3 covers 13 residues.

This clone was counted once. V is TRBV28 and J is TRBJ2-5; D might be TRBD1 or TRBD2, each matching 6 bases. There are 13 residues in the CDR3. Germline CDR1 is MDHEN and CDR2 is SYDVKM. The V end lost 7 bases, the J end lost 8 bases, and 17 bases lay between the germline ends. The DNA for the CDR3 is TGTGCCAGCATAACAAAAGGGGGAGGTACCCAGTACTTC. The encoded protein is CASITKGGGTQYF.

The chain employs TRBV7-3 and TRBJ2-2; D possibly corresponds to TRBD1 (5 bases). CDR3 length equals 15 residues. Looked up from germline, CDR1 is SGHTA and CDR2 is FQGTGA. V gave up 2 bases and J gave up 1 base, with 8 bases separating them. The CDR3: CASSLDQGNTGELFF. CDR3 in DNA: TGTGCCAGCAGCTTAGACCAGGGGAACACCGGGGAGCTGTTTTTT.

In its sample, this clone was seen a few times. V gene TRBV2 combines with J gene TRBJ1-6; D might be TRBD1 (5 bases). Germline CDR1 and CDR2: SNHLY and FYNNEI. Trimming cost V 6 bases and J 9 bases, with 15 bases left between them. This CDR3 spans 14 amino acids. For the CDR3, the DNA is TGTGCCAGCAGCGGGCAGGGAGGCAGTTCACCCCTCCACTTT. Translating gives CASSGQGGSSPLHF.

This clone was recorded once. The chain links TRBV9 to TRBJ2-2; a possible D gene is TRBD1 (6 bases). This CDR3 contains 15 residues. The V end was cut by 0 bases, the J end by 3 bases, with 9 bases between. Germline V gene data show CDR1 as SGDLS and CDR2 as YYNGEE. Here the CDR3 DNA reads TGTGCCAGCAGCGTAGTTAGACAGGACACCGGGGAGCTGTTTTTT. Translating gives CASSVVRQDTGELFF.

V gene TRBV29-1 combines with J gene TRBJ2-7; the D call may be TRBD1 or TRBD2 (6 bases each). Per the germline V gene, CDR1 is SQVTM and CDR2 is ANQGSEA. V lost 4 bases to trimming and J lost 0 bases, with 13 bases between them. There are 14 residues in the CDR3. CDR3 sequence: CSVVGGGTSYEQYF. The DNA for the CDR3 is TGCAGCGTTGTAGGAGGGGGGACCTCCTACGAGCAGTACTTC.